The T cell receptor (beta chain) described here comes from a study of blood T cells in healthy people across ages. Through a sample-barcoded 5' primer and a J-beta primer mix, a second PCR was run for roughly 7 to 11 cycles. TCRdb re-called the 5' RACE reads with MiXCR, one entry per CDR3 protein. The sample gives roughly 1.5 million distinct CDR3 sequences, approximately 42% of which show up once; around 4% is in the top ten. Whole-study results and caveats: Long-lived donors had more naive CD4+ cells and higher diversity than aged donors.

With respect to this clonotype: The antigen remains unidentified.

CDR1 is SEHNR and CDR2 is FQNEAQ in the germline V gene (reference sequence). The CDR3 loop spans 15 amino acids. With 2 bases removed from V and 5 bases from J, the gap between germline ends came to 13 bases. The receptor was isolated from a woman under 30 in good health. The sequencing sample was made of blood. The chain uses TRBV7-9 and TRBJ2-1; D gene uncertain. The CDR3 bases are TGTGCCAGCAGCTTAATAGGTGCGTCCCACAATGAGCAGTTCTTC. It codes for CASSLIGASHNEQFF.